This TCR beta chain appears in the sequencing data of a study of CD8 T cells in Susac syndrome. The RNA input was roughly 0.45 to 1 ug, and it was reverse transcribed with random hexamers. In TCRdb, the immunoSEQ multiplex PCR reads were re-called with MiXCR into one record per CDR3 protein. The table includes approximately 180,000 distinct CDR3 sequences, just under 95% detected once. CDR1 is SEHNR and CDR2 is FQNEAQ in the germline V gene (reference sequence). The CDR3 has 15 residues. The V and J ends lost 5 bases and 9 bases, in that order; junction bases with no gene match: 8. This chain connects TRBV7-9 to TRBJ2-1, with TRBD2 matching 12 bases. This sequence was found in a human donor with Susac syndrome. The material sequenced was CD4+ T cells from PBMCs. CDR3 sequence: CASSLSSGREGEQFF. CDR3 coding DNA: TGTGCCAGCAGCCTGTCTAGCGGGAGGGAGGGTGAGCAGTTCTTC.